Here is one T cell receptor beta chain with its context. Its antigen specificity is not known. As encoded in the germline V gene, CDR1 is LGHNA while CDR2 is YNFKEQ. V loses 0 bases at its end and J loses 1 base; junction bases beyond the gene matches: 3. The CDR3 starts with the cysteine, ends with the phenylalanine, and has 17 residues. The read is trimmed to its CDR3 DNA, 51 bases read in frame from base 1. In total, roughly 670 healthy bone marrow donors made up the cohort. At the time of sampling, every cohort member was nominally healthy, though immune exposures that went unrecorded were likely present. The donor was CMV seronegative and belonged to the group of roughly 330 seronegative cohort members. A peripheral blood sample was collected from each donor, and TCR beta sequencing was performed on peripheral blood mononuclear cells. The Qiagen DNeasy Blood Extraction Kit was used to extract genomic DNA from the blood cell samples.

Libraries were constructed by the immunoSEQ multiplex PCR assay. A mixture of 60 forward primers for TCR Vbeta segments and 13 reverse primers for TCR Jbeta segments was used in the multiplex PCR. The CDR3 region of rearranged TCR beta genes was amplified from genomic DNA by a multiplex PCR assay. On the Illumina HiSeq System, the amplified TCR beta libraries were sequenced as 87-base-pair reads. Processing in the source paper ran as follows. In a later analysis, approximately 74 million unique TCR beta chains were counted across the approximately 640 repertoires, and roughly 11 million of these chains were shared by at least two donors. To remove PCR and sequencing errors, raw reads were error-corrected and collapsed into unique sequences using a nearest-neighbor algorithm that merged closely related sequences. To assign V, D and J gene segments, CDR3 sequences were aligned to IMGT reference sequences. Each retained sequence needed at least a six-nucleotide match to both a V gene segment and a J gene segment. A rearrangement counted as productive if the CDR3 had no stop codons and remained in frame with V and J, and every other rearrangement counted as non-productive. Following IMGT convention, CDR3 was defined as the stretch from the second conserved V-encoded cysteine to the conserved J-encoded phenylalanine. In an earlier analysis of 550 to 650 of the donors, sequences lacking an unambiguous match to a single V gene segment were excluded. An earlier analysis of fewer than 650 of the donors classified V segments as functional when productive rearrangements were above 56.7% and as segregating when the standard deviation between donors was above 5%. A statistical classification framework was built for diagnosing cytomegalovirus status from the catalog of TCR beta chain sequences. V and J gene assignment, in a later analysis, came from comparing TCR nucleotide sequences with IMGT/GENE-DB human TR gene sequences. Using the TCRdist pipeline, a later analysis assigned CDR3 sequences along with most-parsimonious VDJ recombination scenarios. A later analysis defined each TCR beta chain by its CDR3 amino acid sequence plus V-gene family, and excluded reads lacking a unique V-gene family. A later analysis removed 550 to 700 highly shared, low-generation-probability nucleotide sequences to deal with suspected cross-contamination and a sequencing artifact. In a later analysis, a clonal expansion index was calculated for each public chain from normalized within-repertoire ranks of inferred template counts. In a later analysis, generation probabilities were computed with a VDJ recombination model fitted to out-of-frame rearrangements, and the resulting probabilities were checked against IGoR. In a later analysis, hypergeometric tests were used to score TCR-TCR, TCR-HLA and TCR-CMV co-occurrence, with a repertoire-size bias correction applied to TCR pairs. A later analysis estimated false discovery rates by permuting HLA or CMV assignments 20 times. In a later analysis, co-occurring TCRs were grouped with DBSCAN, and TCRdist sequence similarity was added when clustering was performed within HLA-allele-positive subsets. Repertoires with fewer than 30,000 or more than 120,000 public chains, plus five repertoires with anomalous nucleotide sharing, were excluded from co-occurrence clustering. TCRdb took over this immuneACCESS table, retaining in-frame rearrangements with V and J assigned. Such tables are incomplete; in checked studies, under half of the missing clones stem from an unresolved V gene, and the remainder is unexplained. V and J calls and clone size come straight from that table; D and trimming were deduced from the DNA. The table for this sample records 40,000 or so clones. The ten most abundant clones make up less than 1.5% of the sample.

The data are from a study of cytomegalovirus exposure and HLA in healthy donors (dated by TCRdb to the late 2010s). Background for the entire study: In an earlier analysis of about 560 of the donors, approximately 260 Gb of sequence data and 90 million to 130 million unique TCR beta sequences from 150 million to 200 million T cells were reported. Roughly 300 gigabases of sequencing data and approximately 85 million unique TCR sequences were included in an early release covering several hundred HLA-typed donors. Among the 398 genotyped donors, about 85% belonged to the genetic ancestry cluster associated with self-reported Caucasian donors. The study aimed to test whether signatures of past pathogen exposure could be identified by cataloging public T cell receptors. The T cell repertoires of several hundred subjects were profiled by immunosequencing and related to cytomegalovirus serostatus. Besides the first cohort of under 700 subjects, a separate validation cohort made up of 90 to 150 different subjects was used. To predict cytomegalovirus infection status, the study combined high-throughput TCR immunosequencing, statistical association of individual TCRs with disease status, and machine learning. In a later analysis, previously published TCR beta repertoires from 666 donors were re-analyzed and high-resolution HLA genotyping was added so that TCR occurrence patterns could be studied. In the later analysis, no new phenotypic data were used to find candidate immune exposures; instead, reliance was placed on TCR beta sequences and their occurrence across donors. To decide whether each TCR beta V gene segment behaved as functional or pseudogenic, an earlier analysis of fewer than 750 of the donors relied on high-throughput TCR beta sequencing. Donor age, sex, ethnicity and CMV serostatus were collected together with the repertoire data. A later genetic analysis took genome-wide SNP genotypes for about 55% of the 666 donors and used that subset as a discovery cohort. All discovery cohort repertoires had been generated on a single sequencing platform. Class I and class II HLA loci were covered by the typing at four-digit resolution. The number of donors typed differed by locus, with 629-630 for A, B, C, DRB1 and DQB1, more than 500 for DQA1, some 570 for DPA1, and around 430 for DPB1. Roughly 5 DR-DQ haplotypes were handled as single units for association and clustering, since linkage in the cohort was strong. On average, around 200,000 unique TCR beta nucleotide sequences were sequenced per donor among a few hundred genotyped donors of the cohort, with about 19% of those sequences being non-productive. Study-level results and caveats: Some IMGT-functional V segments, including TRBV6-2 and TRBV6-3, could not be told apart with the 87-base-pair reads, so those segments were excluded. In an earlier analysis of a few hundred of the donors, most TCR beta V segments were observed in productive rearrangements about 90% or about 30% of the time, broadly matching IMGT annotations. A later analysis found that TCR association rates varied across HLA loci, with DRB1 alleles showing the most associated TCRs and HLA-C alleles the fewest. In the study, 150 to 200 TCR beta chains were listed as associated with cytomegalovirus. Compared with equally common non-associated chains, HLA-associated TCR beta chains in a later analysis were more clonally expanded and had lower generation probabilities. A further reported finding was that TCR beta sequences accurately predicted the HLA-A and HLA-B alleles for most subjects in the first cohort. In a later analysis, most CMV-associated TCR beta chains were found to appear HLA-restricted, with HLA associations seemingly driven largely by CMV exposure. A later genetic analysis reported fewer N-insertions in productive TCRs among donors in an Asian-associated ancestry cluster than the roughly 670-donor mean. Because counts were too low, about 18 rarely observed V segments, including chromosome 9 orphons, were excluded from the earlier analysis of around 590 of the donors. Linkage disequilibrium might explain the correlated functional status among segregating V segments, but an unknown experimental factor could not be excluded. Specific HLA alleles were associated with 16,951 TCR beta sequences at a false discovery rate of 0.05 in a later analysis. When HLA alleles, especially DR and DQ, strongly co-occurred, TCR associations were difficult to assign to individual alleles. According to a later analysis, parvovirus B19, influenza, CMV and Epstein-Barr virus appeared linked to several top co-occurrence clusters. Immune exposure information for the cohort was limited to CMV serostatus. In both the original and validation cohorts, the classifier was reported to diagnose cytomegalovirus status with high specificity and sensitivity. Only TCR beta chains were sequenced in this cohort, and the absence of alpha or paired-chain data limited detectable features. While some public TCRs were present in many individuals, most TCR sequences turned up only very rarely across donors. In a later genetic analysis, a missense DCLRE1C variant was associated with V-gene and J-gene trimming of TCR beta chains, and the association was replicated in an independent cohort. A cluster of highly shared sequence variants was judged likely to be a technical artifact of the sequencing pipeline. Sequencing depth was assumed to be roughly uniform across donors in the presence/absence analyses, though that assumption may not hold. A few of the identified cytomegalovirus-associated TCR beta chains were confirmed in vitro to be specific for cytomegalovirus antigens. The authors suggested that the approach could potentially be generalized to other disease states and immunological phenotypes. HLA typing was unavailable for some donors at each locus, so association tests used only the typed subset.

This sequence was found in a man between 25 and 39 years old in good health and CMV-seronegative. Rearrangement joined TRBV4-2 to TRBJ2-2; the central 9 bases match TRBD1. The sample taken for sequencing was PBMCs. DNA sequence: TGTGCCAGCAGCCAAGATAACAGGGGGCTGAACACCGGGGAGCTGTTTTTT. Its amino acids are CASSQDNRGLNTGELFF.